The 18 T cell receptor beta chains given below trace back to one sample, sequenced in a study of cytomegalovirus exposure and HLA in healthy donors. PCR used 60 Vbeta primers and 13 Jbeta primers. Assay used: immunoSEQ multiplex PCR; TCRdb lists only in-frame clones, some missing. Among about 98,000 clones, about four fifths were seen once, and the ten largest hold 3% to 4%. The sequenced material came from PBMCs. The receptors derive from a female donor in good health and CMV-seropositive.

The J gene is TRBJ1-4, the V gene TRBV13; D is unclear. V lost 3 bases to trimming and J lost 11 bases, with 7 bases between them. The germline V gene encodes CDR1 PRHDT and CDR2 FYEKMQ (reference sequence). CDR3 size: 11 residues. This chain's CDR3 is CASSFAGKLFF. The CDR3 DNA is TGTGCCAGCAGCTTCGCGGGGAAACTGTTTTTT.

V is TRBV5-4 and J is TRBJ2-1, with 7 bases identical to TRBD1. Looked up from germline, CDR1 is SGHNT and CDR2 is YYREEE (reference sequence). The CDR3 consists of 13 residues. The V and J ends lost 2 bases and 8 bases, in that order; junction bases with no gene match: 4. In nucleotides, the CDR3 is TGTGCCAGCAGCTTTAGACAGGGATATGAGCAGTTCTTC. Residues: CASSFRQGYEQFF.

A few counts support this clone. The genes are TRBV7-9 and TRBJ1-1, with a tentative D call TRBD1 (5 bases). The CDR3 is 12 amino acids. Looked up from germline, CDR1 is SEHNR and CDR2 is FQNEAQ (reference sequence). The germline V and J ends were trimmed by 3 bases and 5 bases, with 7 bases remaining between them. The CDR3 region is CASSLRGTEAFF. The CDR3, as DNA: TGTGCCAGCAGCTTGCGGGGGACTGAAGCTTTCTTT. Looking up the rest from reference TRBV7-9 and TRBJ1-1 gives the full variable domain: DTGVSQNPRHKITKRGQNVTFRCDPISEHNRLYWYRQTLGQGPEFLTYFQNEAQLEKSRLLSDRFSAERPKGSFSTLEIQRTEQGDSAMYLCASSLRGTEAFFGQGTRLTVV.

This clone was detected a few times. This chain joins TRBV19 and TRBJ2-1; no firm D call. V lost 3 bases and J lost 4, with 7 bases in between. CDR1 and CDR2 from the germline V gene are LNHDA and SQIVND (reference sequence). The CDR3 totals 13 residues. CDR3 DNA: TGTGCCAGTAGTATGTCGCGTTACAATGAGCAGTTCTTC. Protein: CASSMSRYNEQFF.

The chain combines TRBV7-6 with TRBJ1-6; 9 nucleotides align to TRBD1. The CDR3 contains 16 residues. CDR1 is SGHVS and CDR2 is FNYEAQ in the germline V gene. Germline trimming cut 0 bases from V and 4 bases from J; bases unmatched to any gene: 1. CDR3 DNA: TGTGCCAGCAGCTTAGCCGGACAGGGGTATAATTCACCCCTCCACTTT. Its translation: CASSLAGQGYNSPLHF.

This clone was observed a few times. The genes are TRBV15 and TRBJ2-3, with D tentatively TRBD1 (6 bases). With 0 bases removed from V and 4 bases from J, the gap between germline ends came to 11 bases. Looked up from germline, CDR1 is LNHNV and CDR2 is YYDKDF (reference sequence). This CDR3 region has 15 residues. As DNA, the CDR3 is TGTGCCACCAGCAGAGAGACTCAGGGGCCAGATACGCAGTATTTT. Its protein is CATSRETQGPDTQYF.

The rearrangement joins TRBV27 to TRBJ1-4, with TRBD1 as a possible D gene (5 bases). V was pared by 1 base and J by 0 bases, with 12 bases between. The CDR3 has 17 residues. The germline V gene encodes CDR1 MNHEY and CDR2 SMNVEV (reference sequence). The CDR3 here is CASSLFGVGATNEKLFF. Here the CDR3 DNA reads TGTGCCAGCAGTTTATTTGGGGTAGGGGCAACTAATGAAAAACTGTTTTTT.

This clone was counted a few times. One end of the junction fails to match germline, which may point to a read error. The chain couples TRBV5-1 to TRBJ1-2; D might be TRBD1 (5 bases). The germline V gene encodes CDR1 SGHRS and CDR2 YFSETQ. The CDR3 extends over 14 amino acids. This CDR3 reads CASSPSGGDYGYPF. In nucleotides, the CDR3 is TGCGCCAGCAGCCCATCTGGGGGGGACTATGGCTACCCCTTC.

This chain's CDR3 is CASSLDIVGPYNEQFF. The CDR3 coding sequence is TGCGCCAGCAGCTTGGATATAGTTGGTCCCTACAATGAGCAGTTCTTC. V gene TRBV5-1 combines with J gene TRBJ2-1; D not resolved. Germline-derived CDR1 and CDR2 are SGHRS and YFSETQ. V was cut by 0 bases and J by 2 bases, with 12 bases left in between. CDR3 length equals 16 residues.

The sample holds one count of this clone. The V and J genes are TRBV5-1 and TRBJ1-6, with a weak D call TRBD1 (6 bases). Deletions cut 4 bases from V and 11 bases from J, with 19 bases between. The CDR3 spans 15 residues. Germline CDR1 SGHRS, CDR2 YFSETQ. This CDR3 reads CASSLITGTSPPLHF. Here the CDR3 DNA reads TGCGCCAGCAGCCTGATAACCGGGACAAGTCCACCCCTCCACTTT. Drawing the rest from reference TRBV5-1 and TRBJ1-6, the complete variable domain is KAGVTQTPRYLIKTRGQQVTLSCSPISGHRSVSWYQQTPGQGLQFLFEYFSETQRNKGNFPGRFSGRQFSNSRSEMNVSTLELGDSALYLCASSLITGTSPPLHFGNGTRLTVT.

The rearrangement uses TRBV6-1 and TRBJ1-2; TRBD1 matches at 9 bases. The ends lost 7 bases at V and 3 bases at J; junction bases unmatched: 6. The CDR3 is 14 residues long. Germline values: CDR1 MNHNS, CDR2 SASEGT. CDR3 sequence: CASIRTGVDYGYTF. The DNA of the CDR3 is TGTGCCAGCATCCGGACAGGGGTTGACTATGGCTACACCTTC.

As concerns this clone: One junction end does not reproduce the germline sequence, and a read error may be involved. This chain joins TRBV7-9 and TRBJ1-5, with TRBD1 matching over 7 bases. Germline V gene sequence: CDR1 SEHNR, CDR2 FQNEAQ (reference sequence). The CDR3 length is 15 residues. CDR3 region: CSSSSGQEERQPQHF. CDR3 bases: TGTTCCAGCAGCTCAGGACAGGAGGAGCGGCAGCCCCAGCATTTT. Full variable domain (outside the CDR3, taken from reference TRBV7-9 and TRBJ1-5): DTGVSQNPRHKITKRGQNVTFRCDPISEHNRLYWYRQTLGQGPEFLTYFQNEAQLEKSRLLSDRFSAERPKGSFSTLEIQRTEQGDSAMYLCSSSSGQEERQPQHFGDGTRLSIL.

V is TRBV5-1 and J is TRBJ2-1, with 11 nucleotides matching TRBD2. The CDR3 consists of 18 residues. V gave up 3 bases and J gave up 1 base; unmatched junction bases: 9. Germline-derived CDR1 and CDR2 are SGHRS and YFSETQ. The CDR3 reads CASSSGLTSGGSYNEQFF. For the CDR3, the DNA is TGCGCCAGCAGCTCCGGGCTAACTAGCGGGGGTTCCTACAATGAGCAGTTCTTC.

The chain combines TRBV5-6 with TRBJ2-3; 12 nucleotides line up with TRBD2. In germline, CDR1 is SGHDT, CDR2 YYEEEE. The CDR3 extends over 14 amino acids. The J segment lost 6 bases and the V segment lost 5 bases, leaving 4 bases of the junction unmatched. CDR3 in amino acids: CASRASGRADTQYF. Here the CDR3 DNA reads TGTGCCAGCAGGGCTAGCGGGAGGGCCGATACGCAGTATTTT.

The chain combines TRBV6-6 with TRBJ1-4; TRBD1 matches at 9 bases. Trimming cost V 2 bases and J 10 bases; bases outside gene matches: 11. The CDR3 loop spans 16 amino acids. Germline V gives CDR1 MNHNY, CDR2 SVGAGI (reference sequence). The CDR3 region is CASSYPTGTGTPKLFF. The CDR3, as DNA: TGTGCCAGCAGTTACCCTACAGGGACAGGGACTCCAAAACTGTTTTTT.

The chain combines TRBV7-2 with TRBJ2-7; 8 bases match TRBD2. The CDR3 loop spans 18 amino acids. Germline CDR1 reads SGHTA; CDR2 reads FQGNSA. J was trimmed by 6 bases and V by 1 base; bases with no gene match: 17. CDR3 sequence: CASSLVHDYQPGGIEQYF. The CDR3 nucleotides are TGTGCCAGCAGCTTAGTCCATGACTATCAGCCGGGGGGGATCGAGCAGTACTTC.

The chain has TRBV18 and TRBJ1-6; TRBD1 might be the D (5 bases). Germline lookup yields CDR1 KGHSH and CDR2 LQKENI. There are 15 residues in the CDR3. V lost 0 bases and J lost 7, with 10 bases in between. The CDR3 sequence is CASSPPGGWNSPLHF. In DNA, the CDR3 is TGTGCCAGCTCACCACCCGGGGGTTGGAATTCACCCCTCCACTTT.

The gene calls are TRBV5-1 and TRBJ2-3, with D maybe TRBD2 (6 bases). Germline V gene data show CDR1 as SGHRS and CDR2 as YFSETQ. V dropped 2 bases and J dropped 0 bases, with 7 bases sitting between them. The CDR3 contains 14 residues. CDR3 protein: CASSFSGSTDTQYF. In DNA, the CDR3 is TGCGCCAGCAGCTTTAGCGGTAGCACAGATACGCAGTATTTT.